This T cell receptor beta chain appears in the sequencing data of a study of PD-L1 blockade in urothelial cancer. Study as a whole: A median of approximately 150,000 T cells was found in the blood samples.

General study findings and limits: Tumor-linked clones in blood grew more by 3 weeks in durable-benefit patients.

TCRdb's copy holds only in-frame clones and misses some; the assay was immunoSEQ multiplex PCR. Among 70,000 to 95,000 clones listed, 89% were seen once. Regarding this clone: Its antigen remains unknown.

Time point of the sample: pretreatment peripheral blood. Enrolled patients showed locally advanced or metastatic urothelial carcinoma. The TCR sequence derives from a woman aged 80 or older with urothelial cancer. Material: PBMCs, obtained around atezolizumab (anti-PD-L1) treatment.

CDR3 bases: TGCAGCGTTTCCCTTCTGGGGGGGCGGGAAAAACTGTTTTTT. It translates to CSVSLLGGREKLFF. V gene TRBV29-1 combines with J gene TRBJ1-4; a weak D match, TRBD1 (6 bases). The CDR3 runs to 14 residues. The V end lost 5 bases, the J end lost 8 bases, and 18 bases lay between the germline ends. Germline loops: CDR1 SQVTM, CDR2 ANQGSEA.